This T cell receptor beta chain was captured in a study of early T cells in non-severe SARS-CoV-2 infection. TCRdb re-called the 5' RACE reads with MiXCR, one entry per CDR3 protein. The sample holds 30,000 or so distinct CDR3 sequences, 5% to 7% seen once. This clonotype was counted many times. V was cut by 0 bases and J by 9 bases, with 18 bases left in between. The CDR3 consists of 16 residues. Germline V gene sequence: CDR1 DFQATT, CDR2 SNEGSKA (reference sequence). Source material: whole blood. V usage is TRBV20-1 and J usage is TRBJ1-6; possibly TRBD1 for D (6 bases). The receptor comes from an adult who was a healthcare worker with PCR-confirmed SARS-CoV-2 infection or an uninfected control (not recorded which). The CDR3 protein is CSARDEGQGTSSPLHF. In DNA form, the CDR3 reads TGCAGTGCTAGAGATGAGGGGCAGGGGACGAGTTCACCCCTCCACTTT.